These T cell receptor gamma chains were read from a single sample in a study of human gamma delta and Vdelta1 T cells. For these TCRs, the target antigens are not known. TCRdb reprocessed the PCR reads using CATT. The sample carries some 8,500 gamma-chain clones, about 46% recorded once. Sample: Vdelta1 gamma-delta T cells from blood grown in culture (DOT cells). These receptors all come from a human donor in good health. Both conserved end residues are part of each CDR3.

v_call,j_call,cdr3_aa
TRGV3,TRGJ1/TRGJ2,CATWDYYYKKLF
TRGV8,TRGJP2,CATWDFSDWIKTF
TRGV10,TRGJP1,CAAWDYRTTGWFKIF
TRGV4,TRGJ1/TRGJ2,CATWDGPSKKLF
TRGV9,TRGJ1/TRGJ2,CALWGHYYKKLF
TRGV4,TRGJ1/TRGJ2,CATWDQEKLF
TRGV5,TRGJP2,CATWDWSDWIKTF
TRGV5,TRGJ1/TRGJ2,CATWDNWDYKKLF
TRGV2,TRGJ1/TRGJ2,CATWDGPYLYYKKLF
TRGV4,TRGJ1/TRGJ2,CATWDGVSHYKKLF
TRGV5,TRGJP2,CATWDRRYSSDWIKTF
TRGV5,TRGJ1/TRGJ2,CATWDRPNKNNRKNKKLF
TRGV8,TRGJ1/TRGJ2,CATWDRSYYKKLF
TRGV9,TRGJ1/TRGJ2,CALWEVREKLF
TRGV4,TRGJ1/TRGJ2,CATWAIIGYKKLF
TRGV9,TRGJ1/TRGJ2,CALWGAYYKKLF
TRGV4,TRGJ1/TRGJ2,CATWDGPELKKLF
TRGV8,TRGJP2,CATWERDWIKTF
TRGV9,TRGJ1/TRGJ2,CALWEVRYYKKLF
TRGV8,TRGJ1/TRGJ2,CATWPNYYKKLF
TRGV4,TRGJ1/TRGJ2,CATWVSGDYKKLF
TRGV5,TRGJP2,CATWDSTYPYSSDWIKTF
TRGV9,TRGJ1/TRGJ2,CALWEARGKLF
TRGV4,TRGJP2,CATWDGSDWIKTF
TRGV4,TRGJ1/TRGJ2,CATWGPNYYKKLF
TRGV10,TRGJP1,CAAWDLMATGWFKIF
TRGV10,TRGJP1,CAPWAWFKIF
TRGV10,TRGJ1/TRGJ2,CAAWDFFYKKLF
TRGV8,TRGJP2,CATWDIRGDWIKTF
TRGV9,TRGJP,CALWVGLGKKIKVF
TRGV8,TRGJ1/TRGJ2,CATWLYKGDYKKLF
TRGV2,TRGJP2,CATWSSDWIKTF
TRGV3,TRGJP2,CATWDFRRSSDWIKTF
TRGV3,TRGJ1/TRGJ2,CATWDSYKKLF
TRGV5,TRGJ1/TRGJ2,CATWNFYYKKLF
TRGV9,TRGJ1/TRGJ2,CALWDVLGTRYYKKLF
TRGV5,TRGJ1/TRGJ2,CATWDRRREYYKKLF
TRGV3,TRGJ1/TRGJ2,CATWDRTFKKLF
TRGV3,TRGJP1,CATWGQQAMKGWFKIF
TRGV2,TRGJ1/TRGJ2,CATWDGPKNYYKKLF
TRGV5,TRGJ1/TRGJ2,CATWDRPCYKKLF
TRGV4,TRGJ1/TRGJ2,CATWNNYYKKLF
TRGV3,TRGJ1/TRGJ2,CATWDRSSYYKKLF
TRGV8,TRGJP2,CATWVPIQGGHWIKTF
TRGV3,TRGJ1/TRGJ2,CATWDSANYYKKLF